These 11 T cell receptor beta chains originate from one sample sequenced in a study of T-cell reconstitution after alpha-beta-depleted transplantation in children. Preparation of the TCRbeta library was carried out with unique molecular identifiers. TCRdb reanalysed the PCR reads using MiXCR and keeps one entry per CDR3 protein. Found here are roughly 400,000 distinct CDR3 sequences, around two fifths of them singletons; the top ten hold roughly a quarter. The source material was PBMCs, sampled before TCRalphabeta/CD19-depleted stem cell transplant. These receptors were collected from a girl aged 2 to 9 with aplastic anemia, due to receive a stem cell transplant.

The chain is built from TRBV10-1 and TRBJ2-3; D is ambiguous. V shed 0 bases and J shed 3 bases, with 4 bases lying between them. The CDR3 loop spans 13 amino acids. CDR1 and CDR2 from the germline V gene are WNHNN and SYGVQD (reference sequence). For the CDR3, the DNA is TGCGCCAGCAGTGAGTCGGGAACAGATACGCAGTATTTT. Translating gives CASSESGTDTQYF.

In this sample, this clonotype turned up many times. The V gene is TRBV7-9, the J gene TRBJ2-7; 7 bases fit TRBD1. The CDR3 consists of 15 residues. Germline V gene lookup returns CDR1 SEHNR and CDR2 FQNEAQ (reference sequence). J gave up 0 bases and V 4 bases, and 6 bases lay outside the gene matches. CDR3 sequence (DNA): TGTGCCAGCAGCTCCCTCGGGACAGCCTCCTACGAGCAGTACTTC. Protein: CASSSLGTASYEQYF.

The V gene is TRBV24-1, the J gene TRBJ2-1; D is ambiguous. In germline, CDR1 is KGHDR, CDR2 SFDVKD. There are 12 residues in the CDR3. Deletions cut 2 bases from V and 9 bases from J, with 7 bases between. This CDR3 reads CATSDSRGEQFF. In DNA, the CDR3 is TGTGCCACCAGTGATTCGAGAGGTGAGCAGTTCTTC.

The J gene is TRBJ2-7, the V gene TRBV10-2, with D uncertain. CDR1 is WSHSY, CDR2 SAAADI, per germline. The length of the CDR3 is 13 residues. V lost 7 bases and J 5 bases, leaving 15 bases between the germline ends. CDR3 coding DNA: TGCGCCAGCAACCGGGCCTTAAGTGACGAGCAGTACTTC. This codes for CASNRALSDEQYF.

This clonotype came up a few times. The chain couples TRBV5-1 to TRBJ2-1, with TRBD2 identical over 13 bases. From germline, CDR1 is SGHRS and CDR2 YFSETQ. The ends lost 4 bases at V and 7 bases at J; junction bases unmatched: 8. The CDR3 covers 16 residues. CDR3 coding DNA: TGCGCCAGCAGCGCCTCCGGGACTAGCGGGATAAATGAGCAGTTCTTC. It codes for CASSASGTSGINEQFF.

This clonotype occurred many times. The chain has TRBV12-3 or TRBV12-4 and TRBJ2-7, with D perhaps matching TRBD1 or TRBD2 (7 bases each). The CDR3 is 15 amino acids. Trimming took 6 bases from V and 2 from J, leaving 17 bases between them. The DNA for the CDR3 is TGTGCCAGCAGCAGACAGGGAGGGGGGGCCTACGAGCAGTACTTC. This gives the protein CASSRQGGGAYEQYF.

This clonotype occurred once. This chain uses TRBV11-1 with TRBJ2-1; D tentatively fits TRBD1 or TRBD2 (5 bases each). The V gene lost 5 bases and the J gene lost 1 base, with 21 bases spanning the gap. Germline V gene lookup returns CDR1 SGHAT and CDR2 FQDESV (reference sequence). The CDR3 consists of 18 residues. CDR3 region: CASSTLPGRWGSYNEQFF. In nucleotides, the CDR3 is TGTGCCAGCAGCACCTTACCGGGCCGGTGGGGGTCCTACAATGAGCAGTTCTTC.

Only a few counts were recorded for this clonotype. The chain combines TRBV27 with TRBJ2-7; 8 nucleotides align to TRBD2. Per the germline V gene, CDR1 is MNHEY and CDR2 is SMNVEV (reference sequence). The ends lost 5 bases at V and 2 bases at J; junction bases unmatched: 5. CDR3 size: 14 residues. The CDR3: CASSRREGPYEQYF. CDR3 DNA sequence: TGTGCCAGCAGTCGTCGGGAGGGTCCCTACGAGCAGTACTTC.

This clonotype was observed a few times. The chain recombines TRBV5-1 with TRBJ2-1; the match to TRBD2 covers 10 bases. The V and J ends lost 1 base and 7 bases, in that order; junction bases with no gene match: 11. CDR1 is SGHRS and CDR2 is YFSETQ in the germline V gene. This CDR3 has 17 residues. CDR3 nucleotide sequence: TGCGCCAGCAGCTTGTCGGCGGCGGCTAGCGGGAGAAATGAGCAGTTCTTC. Protein: CASSLSAAASGRNEQFF.

This clonotype came up many times. The rearrangement uses TRBV6-2 or TRBV6-3 and TRBJ1-5; 7 nucleotides agree with TRBD1. The length of the CDR3 is 15 residues. Trimming cost V 1 base and J 4 bases; bases outside gene matches: 4. From germline, CDR1 is MNHEY and CDR2 SVGEGT. The CDR3 DNA is TGTGCCAGCAGTTACTTGGCAGGGGGGAATCAGCCCCAGCATTTT. Translation gives CASSYLAGGNQPQHF.

This chain uses TRBV5-1 with TRBJ2-1, with TRBD2 identical over 10 bases. Trimming removed 1 base from V and 8 bases from J; junction bases left unmatched: 9. The CDR3 contains 16 residues. CDR1 and CDR2 (germline): SGHRS, YFSETQ. CDR3 sequence reads: CASSLRLAGPGHEQFF. Written as DNA, the CDR3 is TGCGCCAGCAGCTTGAGACTAGCGGGCCCGGGACATGAGCAGTTCTTC.